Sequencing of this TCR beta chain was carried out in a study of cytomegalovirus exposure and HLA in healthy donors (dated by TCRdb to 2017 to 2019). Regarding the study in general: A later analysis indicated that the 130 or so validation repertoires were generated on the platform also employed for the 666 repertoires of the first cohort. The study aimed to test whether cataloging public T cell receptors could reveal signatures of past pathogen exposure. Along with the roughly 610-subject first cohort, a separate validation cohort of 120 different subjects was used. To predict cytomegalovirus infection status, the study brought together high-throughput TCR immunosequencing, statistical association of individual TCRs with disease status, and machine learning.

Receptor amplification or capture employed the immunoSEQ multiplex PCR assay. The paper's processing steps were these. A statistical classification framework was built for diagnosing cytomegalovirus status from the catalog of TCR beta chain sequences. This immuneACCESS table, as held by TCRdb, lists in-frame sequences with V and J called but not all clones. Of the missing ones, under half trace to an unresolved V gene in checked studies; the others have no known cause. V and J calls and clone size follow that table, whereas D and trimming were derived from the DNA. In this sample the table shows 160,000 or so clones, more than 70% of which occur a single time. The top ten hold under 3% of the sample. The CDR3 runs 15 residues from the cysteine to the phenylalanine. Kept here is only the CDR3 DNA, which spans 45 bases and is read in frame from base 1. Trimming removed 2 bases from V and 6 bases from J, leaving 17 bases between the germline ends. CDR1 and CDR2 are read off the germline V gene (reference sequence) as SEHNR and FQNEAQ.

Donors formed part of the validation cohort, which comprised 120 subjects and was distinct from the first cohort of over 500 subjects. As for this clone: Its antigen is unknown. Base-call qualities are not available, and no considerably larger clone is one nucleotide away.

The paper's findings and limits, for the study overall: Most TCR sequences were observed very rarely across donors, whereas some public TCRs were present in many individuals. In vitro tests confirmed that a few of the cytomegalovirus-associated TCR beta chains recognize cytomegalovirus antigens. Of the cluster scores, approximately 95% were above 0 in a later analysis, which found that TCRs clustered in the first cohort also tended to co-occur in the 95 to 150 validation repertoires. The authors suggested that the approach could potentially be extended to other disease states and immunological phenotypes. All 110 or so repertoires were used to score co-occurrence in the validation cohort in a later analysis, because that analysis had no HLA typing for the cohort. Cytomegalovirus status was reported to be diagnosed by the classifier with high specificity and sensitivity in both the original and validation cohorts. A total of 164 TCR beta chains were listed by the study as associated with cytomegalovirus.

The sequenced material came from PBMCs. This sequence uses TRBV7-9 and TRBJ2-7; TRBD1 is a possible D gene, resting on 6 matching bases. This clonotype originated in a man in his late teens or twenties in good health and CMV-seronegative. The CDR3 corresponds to CASSLQGSSSGEQYF. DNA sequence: TGTGCCAGCAGCTTACAGGGGTCCAGTTCGGGCGAGCAGTACTTC.